This T cell receptor beta chain stems from a study of OX40 agonist ivuxolimab in advanced cancers. About the research overall: In this trial design, patients received ivuxolimab intravenously at 0.01 to 10 mg/kg every 2 weeks. Of the participants, approximately 36% had some prior anti-PD-1, anti-PD-L1 or anti-CTLA-4 therapy, which was allowed. Study-wide findings and caveats: The study observed clonal expansion of CD4+ and CD8+ blood T cells by week 6 at 0.1 to 3.0 mg/kg. In the 0.1-3.0 mg/kg groups, partial responders showed among the lowest expansion.

Sequencing used immunoSEQ multiplex PCR; TCRdb keeps in-frame clones, though not all of them. This sample has 91,000 or so clones, with around 94% found just once. The V and J ends lost 5 bases and 1 base, in that order; junction bases with no gene match: 1. This CDR3 spans 13 amino acids. Germline CDR1 and CDR2: SGHTA and FQGNSA. A word on this clone: Its target is unknown. Within the sample, other DNA sequences also encode this same CDR3.

This specimen consisted of CD4+ or CD8+ T cells sorted from blood, obtained in a trial of the OX40 agonist ivuxolimab. The chain couples TRBV7-2 to TRBJ1-1; TRBD1 aligns across 7 bases. The TCR sequence derives from an adult with an advanced solid tumor such as melanoma, head and neck, liver or kidney cancer. CDR3: CASSRDRNTEAFF. The CDR3, as DNA: TGTGCCAGCAGCCGGGACAGGAACACTGAAGCTTTCTTT.